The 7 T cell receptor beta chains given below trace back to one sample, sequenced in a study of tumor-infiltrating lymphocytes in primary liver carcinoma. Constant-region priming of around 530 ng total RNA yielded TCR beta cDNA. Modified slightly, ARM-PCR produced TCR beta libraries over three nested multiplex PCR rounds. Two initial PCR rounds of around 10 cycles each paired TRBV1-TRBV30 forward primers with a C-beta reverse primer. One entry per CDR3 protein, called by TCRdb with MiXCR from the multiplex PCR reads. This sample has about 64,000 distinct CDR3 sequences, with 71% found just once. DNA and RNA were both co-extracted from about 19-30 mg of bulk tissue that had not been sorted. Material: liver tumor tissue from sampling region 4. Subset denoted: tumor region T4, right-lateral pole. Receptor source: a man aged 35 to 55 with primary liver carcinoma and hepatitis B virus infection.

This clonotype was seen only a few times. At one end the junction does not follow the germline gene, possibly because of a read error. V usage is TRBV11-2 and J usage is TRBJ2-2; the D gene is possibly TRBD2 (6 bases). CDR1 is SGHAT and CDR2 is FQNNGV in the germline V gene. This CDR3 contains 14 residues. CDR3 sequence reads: CANSLAVVLGELFF. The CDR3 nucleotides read TGTGCCAACAGCTTAGCGGTAGTTCTCGGGGAGCTGTTTTTT. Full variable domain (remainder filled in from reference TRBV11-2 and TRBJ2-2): EAGVAQSPRYKIIEKRQSVAFWCNPISGHATLYWYQQILGQGPKLLIQFQNNGVVDDSQLPKDRFSAERLKGVDSTLKIQPAKLEDSAVYLCANSLAVVLGELFFGEGSRLTVL.

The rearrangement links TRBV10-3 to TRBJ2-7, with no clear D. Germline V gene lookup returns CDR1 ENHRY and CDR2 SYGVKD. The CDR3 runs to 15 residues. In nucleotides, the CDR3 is TGTGCAATCTGTGAGTCGTCGCAGCAAACCTACGAGCAGTACTTC. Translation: CAICESSQQTYEQYF.

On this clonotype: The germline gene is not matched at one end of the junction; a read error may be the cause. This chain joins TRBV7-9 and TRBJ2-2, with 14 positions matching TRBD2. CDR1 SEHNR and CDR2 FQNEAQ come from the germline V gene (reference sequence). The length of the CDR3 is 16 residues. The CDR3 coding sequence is TGTGTCAGCAGCCATAGGACTAGCGGGAGGACCGGGGAGCTGTTTTTT. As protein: CVSSHRTSGRTGELFF.

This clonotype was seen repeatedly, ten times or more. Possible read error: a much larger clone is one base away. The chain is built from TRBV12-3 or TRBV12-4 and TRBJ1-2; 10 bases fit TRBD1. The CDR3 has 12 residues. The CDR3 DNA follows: TGTGTCATCGGACAGGGGGTCGATGGCTACACCTTC. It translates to CVIGQGVDGYTF.

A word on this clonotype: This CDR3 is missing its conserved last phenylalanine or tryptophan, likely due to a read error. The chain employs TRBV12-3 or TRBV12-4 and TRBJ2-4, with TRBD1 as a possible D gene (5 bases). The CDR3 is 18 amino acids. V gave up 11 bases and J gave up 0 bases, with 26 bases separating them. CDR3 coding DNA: TGTGCCTGGAGTTTATGGGGTGGGGCGGACATAGCCAAAAACATTCAGTACCTC. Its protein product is CAWSLWGGADIAKNIQYL.

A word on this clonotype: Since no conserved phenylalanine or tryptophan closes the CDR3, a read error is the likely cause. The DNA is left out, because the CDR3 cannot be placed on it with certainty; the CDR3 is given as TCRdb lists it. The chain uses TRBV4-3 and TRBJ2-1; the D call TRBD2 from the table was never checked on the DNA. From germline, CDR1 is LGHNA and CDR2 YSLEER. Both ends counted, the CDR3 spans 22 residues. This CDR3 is CASSQGLGVAGGPTGSYNEKFL.

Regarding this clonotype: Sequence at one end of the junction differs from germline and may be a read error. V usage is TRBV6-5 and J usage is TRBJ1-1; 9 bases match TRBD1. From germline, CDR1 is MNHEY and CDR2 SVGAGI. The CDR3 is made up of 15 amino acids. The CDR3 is CASGKLQGARTEASF. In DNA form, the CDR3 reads TGTGCCAGCGGTAAGTTACAGGGGGCTAGGACTGAAGCTTCCTTT.